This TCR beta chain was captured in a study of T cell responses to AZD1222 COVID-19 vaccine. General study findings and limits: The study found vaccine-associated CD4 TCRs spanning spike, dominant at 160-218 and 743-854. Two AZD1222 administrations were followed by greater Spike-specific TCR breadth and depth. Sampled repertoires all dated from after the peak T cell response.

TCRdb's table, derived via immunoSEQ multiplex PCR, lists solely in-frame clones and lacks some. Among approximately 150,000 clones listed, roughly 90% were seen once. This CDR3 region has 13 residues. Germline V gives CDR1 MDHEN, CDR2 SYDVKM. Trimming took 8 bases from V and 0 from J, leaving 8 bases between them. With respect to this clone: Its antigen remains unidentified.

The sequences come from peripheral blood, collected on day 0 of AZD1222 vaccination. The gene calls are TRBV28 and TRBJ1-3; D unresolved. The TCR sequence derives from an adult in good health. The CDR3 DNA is TGTGCCAGCGGCAGTTCCTCTGGAAACACCATATATTTT. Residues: CASGSSSGNTIYF.